Given below is one TCR beta chain in context. The V end lost 4 bases, the J end lost 3 bases, and 7 bases lay between the germline ends. Germline V lookup: CDR1 GTSNPN, CDR2 SVGIG (reference sequence). This CDR3 spans 12 amino acids. Profiling relied on immunoSEQ multiplex PCR, and the TCRdb table lists in-frame clones only, not all of them. Of over a thousand clones in the sample, 74% were seen once. This sample was included in a study of CD39 and CD103 CD8 tumor-infiltrating T cells. Specimen: CD39- CD103- CD8+ T cells sorted from the tumor. Subset: CD103-CD39- double-negative CD45RA- CD8 T cells. The TCR sequence derives from a human donor with ovarian cancer. J is TRBJ1-3 and V is TRBV30, with no clear D. The CDR3 DNA follows: TGTGCCTGGAAAGGCATTGGAAACACCATATATTTT. Protein product: CAWKGIGNTIYF.